This T cell receptor beta chain was obtained from a study of T cell repertoires in cytomegalovirus infection. The CDR3 has 14 residues. From germline, CDR1 is MNHEY and CDR2 SMNVEV (reference sequence). V lost 3 bases and J 3 bases, leaving 12 bases between the germline ends. One entry per CDR3 protein results from TCRdb running MiXCR on the reads. The data show some 940,000 distinct CDR3 sequences, roughly 31% seen once. On this clonotype: Its target is not known.

The TCR was taken from a human donor in good health (CMV status not recorded). Some clones in this sample may be carry-over from other donors' samples. Sequencing used cultured CD8+ T cells from PBMCs, obtained from culture after CMV antigen stimulation. V is TRBV27 and J is TRBJ2-7; perhaps TRBD1 as D (5 bases). In DNA form, the CDR3 reads TGTGCCAGCAGTTTTAATGGACATAACTACGAGCAGTACTTC. Translating gives CASSFNGHNYEQYF.